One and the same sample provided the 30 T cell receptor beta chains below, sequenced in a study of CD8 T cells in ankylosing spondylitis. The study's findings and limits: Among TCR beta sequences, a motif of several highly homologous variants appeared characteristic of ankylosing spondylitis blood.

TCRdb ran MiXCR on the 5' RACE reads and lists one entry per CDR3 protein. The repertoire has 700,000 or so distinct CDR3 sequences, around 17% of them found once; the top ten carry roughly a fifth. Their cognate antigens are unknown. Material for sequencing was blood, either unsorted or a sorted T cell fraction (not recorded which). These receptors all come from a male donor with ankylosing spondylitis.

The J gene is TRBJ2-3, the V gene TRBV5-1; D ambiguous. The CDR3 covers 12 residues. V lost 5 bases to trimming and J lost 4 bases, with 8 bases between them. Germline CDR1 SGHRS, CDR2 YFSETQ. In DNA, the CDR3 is TGCGCCAGCAGGGCGGATGCAGATACGCAGTATTTT. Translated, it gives CASRADADTQYF. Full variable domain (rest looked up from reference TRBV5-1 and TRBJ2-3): KAGVTQTPRYLIKTRGQQVTLSCSPISGHRSVSWYQQTPGQGLQFLFEYFSETQRNKGNFPGRFSGRQFSNSRSEMNVSTLELGDSALYLCASRADADTQYFGPGTRLTVL.

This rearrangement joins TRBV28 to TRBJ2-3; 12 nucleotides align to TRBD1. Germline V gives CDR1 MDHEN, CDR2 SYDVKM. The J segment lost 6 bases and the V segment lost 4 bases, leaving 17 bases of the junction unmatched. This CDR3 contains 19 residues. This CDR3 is CASSSGTGGSAPPFDTQYF. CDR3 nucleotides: TGTGCCAGCAGTTCCGGGACAGGGGGCTCCGCGCCTCCCTTCGATACGCAGTATTTT.

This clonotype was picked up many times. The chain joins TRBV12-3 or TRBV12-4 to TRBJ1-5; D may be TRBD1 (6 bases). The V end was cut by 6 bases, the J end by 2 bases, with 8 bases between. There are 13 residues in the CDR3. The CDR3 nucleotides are TGTGCCAGCAGACAGGGTCGCAATCAGCCCCAGCATTTT. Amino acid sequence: CASRQGRNQPQHF.

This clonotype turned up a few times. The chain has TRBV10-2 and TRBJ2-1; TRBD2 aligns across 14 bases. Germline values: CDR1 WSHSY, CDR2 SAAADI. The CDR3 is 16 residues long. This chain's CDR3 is CAVGTSGGAGFNEQFF. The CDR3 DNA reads TGCGCGGTCGGGACTAGCGGGGGAGCCGGTTTCAATGAGCAGTTCTTC.

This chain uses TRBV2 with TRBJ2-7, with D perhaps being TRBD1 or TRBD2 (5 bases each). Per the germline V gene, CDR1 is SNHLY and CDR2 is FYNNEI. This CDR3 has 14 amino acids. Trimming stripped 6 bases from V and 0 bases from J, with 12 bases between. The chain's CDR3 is CASRPGANSYEQYF. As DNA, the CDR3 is TGTGCCAGCAGGCCCGGGGCCAACTCCTACGAGCAGTACTTC. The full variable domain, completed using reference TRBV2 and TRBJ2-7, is EPEVTQTPSHQVTQMGQEVILRCVPISNHLYFYWYRQILGQKVEFLVSFYNNEISEKSEIFDDQFSVERPDGSNFTLKIRSTKLEDSAMYFCASRPGANSYEQYFGPGTRLTVT.

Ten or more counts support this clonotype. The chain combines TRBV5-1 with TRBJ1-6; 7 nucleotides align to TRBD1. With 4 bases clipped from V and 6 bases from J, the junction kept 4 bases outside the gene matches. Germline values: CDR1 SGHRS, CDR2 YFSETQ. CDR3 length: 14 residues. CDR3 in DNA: TGCGCCAGCAGCCCTGGGACAGTTAATTCACCCCTCCACTTT. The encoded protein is CASSPGTVNSPLHF.

The CDR3 loop reads CASSQVSNEQFF. Written as DNA, the CDR3 is TGCGCCAGCAGCCAAGTCTCGAATGAGCAGTTCTTC. The chain couples TRBV4-1 to TRBJ2-1, with D unclear. CDR1 and CDR2 from the germline V gene are MGHRA and YSYEKL. V lost 1 base, J lost 7 bases, and 5 bases lay in between. The CDR3 extends over 12 amino acids.

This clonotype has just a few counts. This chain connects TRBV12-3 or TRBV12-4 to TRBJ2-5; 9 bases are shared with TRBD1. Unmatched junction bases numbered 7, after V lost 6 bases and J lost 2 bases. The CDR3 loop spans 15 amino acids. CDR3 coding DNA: TGTGCCAGCAGCCGGCCTGGACAGGGGCAAGAGACCCAGTACTTC. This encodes CASSRPGQGQETQYF.

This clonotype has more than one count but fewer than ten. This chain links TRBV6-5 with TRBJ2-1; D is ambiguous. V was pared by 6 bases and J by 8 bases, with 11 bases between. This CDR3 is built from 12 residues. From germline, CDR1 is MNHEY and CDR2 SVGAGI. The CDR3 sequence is CASRSTGYEQFF. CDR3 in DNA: TGTGCCAGCAGGTCGACTGGCTATGAGCAGTTCTTC.

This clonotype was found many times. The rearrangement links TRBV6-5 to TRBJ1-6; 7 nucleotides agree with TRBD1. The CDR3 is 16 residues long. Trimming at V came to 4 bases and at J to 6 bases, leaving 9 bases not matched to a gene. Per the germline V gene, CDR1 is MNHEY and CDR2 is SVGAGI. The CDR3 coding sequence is TGTGCCAGCAGTTCCTTTAACAGGGGTTCTAATTCACCCCTCCACTTT. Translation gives CASSSFNRGSNSPLHF.

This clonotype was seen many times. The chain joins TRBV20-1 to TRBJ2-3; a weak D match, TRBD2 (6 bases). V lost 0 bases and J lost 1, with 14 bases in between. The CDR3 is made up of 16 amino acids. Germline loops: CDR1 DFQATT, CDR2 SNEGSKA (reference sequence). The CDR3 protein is CSARDRRAARTDTQYF. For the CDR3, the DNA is TGCAGTGCTAGAGATCGGAGGGCCGCGCGCACAGATACGCAGTATTTT.

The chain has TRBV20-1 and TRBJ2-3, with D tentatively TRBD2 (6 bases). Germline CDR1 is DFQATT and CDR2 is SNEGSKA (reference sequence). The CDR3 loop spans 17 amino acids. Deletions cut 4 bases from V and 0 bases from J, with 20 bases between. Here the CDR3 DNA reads TGCAGTGCTACCCTCGGCACGGCGGGGCCTAGCACAGATACGCAGTATTTT. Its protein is CSATLGTAGPSTDTQYF.

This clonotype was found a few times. In DNA, the CDR3 is TGTGCCAGCAGTTTCAGGGGTGGGTACACTGAAGCTTTCTTT. This translates into CASSFRGGYTEAFF. This rearrangement joins TRBV27 to TRBJ1-1; perhaps TRBD1 as D (6 bases). The germline V gene encodes CDR1 MNHEY and CDR2 SMNVEV (reference sequence). The CDR3 length is 14 residues. The V gene lost 3 bases and the J gene lost 3 bases, with 11 bases spanning the gap.

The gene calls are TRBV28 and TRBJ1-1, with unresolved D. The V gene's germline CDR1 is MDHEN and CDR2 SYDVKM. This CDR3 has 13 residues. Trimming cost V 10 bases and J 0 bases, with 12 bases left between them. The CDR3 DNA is TGTGCCACCCGTTGGAGGGTGAACACTGAAGCTTTCTTT. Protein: CATRWRVNTEAFF.

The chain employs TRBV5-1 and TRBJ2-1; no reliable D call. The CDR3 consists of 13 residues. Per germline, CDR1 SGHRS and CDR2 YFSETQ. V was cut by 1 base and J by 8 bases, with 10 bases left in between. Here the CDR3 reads CASSLWGADEQFF. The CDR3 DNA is TGCGCCAGCAGCTTGTGGGGTGCTGATGAGCAGTTCTTC.

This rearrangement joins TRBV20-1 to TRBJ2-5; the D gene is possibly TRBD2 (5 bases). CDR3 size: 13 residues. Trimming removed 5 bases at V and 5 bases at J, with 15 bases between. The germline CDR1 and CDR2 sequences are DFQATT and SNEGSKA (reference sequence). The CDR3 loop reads CSADSGFGETQYF. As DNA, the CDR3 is TGCAGTGCTGATTCGGGGTTTGGGGAGACCCAGTACTTC.

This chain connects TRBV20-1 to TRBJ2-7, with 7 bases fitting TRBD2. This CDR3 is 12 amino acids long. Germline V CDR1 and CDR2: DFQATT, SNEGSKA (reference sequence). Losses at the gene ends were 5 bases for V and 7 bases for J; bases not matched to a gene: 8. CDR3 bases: TGCAGTGCTGGAGGCATGGGAGGGGAGCAGTACTTC. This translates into CSAGGMGGEQYF.

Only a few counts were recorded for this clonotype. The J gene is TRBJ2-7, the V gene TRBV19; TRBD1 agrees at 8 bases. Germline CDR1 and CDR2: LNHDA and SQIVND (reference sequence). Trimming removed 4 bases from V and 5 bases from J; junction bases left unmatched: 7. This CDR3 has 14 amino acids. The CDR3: CASSTHRGSDEQYF. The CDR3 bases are TGTGCCAGTAGTACCCACAGGGGGTCTGACGAGCAGTACTTC.

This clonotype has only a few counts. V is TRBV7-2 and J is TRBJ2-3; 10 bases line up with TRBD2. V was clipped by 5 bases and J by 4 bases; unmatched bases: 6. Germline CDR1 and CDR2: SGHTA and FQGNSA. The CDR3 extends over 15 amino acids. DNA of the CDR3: TGTGCCAGCAGCCTCTTAGCGGGGGGACCAGATACGCAGTATTTT. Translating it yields CASSLLAGGPDTQYF.

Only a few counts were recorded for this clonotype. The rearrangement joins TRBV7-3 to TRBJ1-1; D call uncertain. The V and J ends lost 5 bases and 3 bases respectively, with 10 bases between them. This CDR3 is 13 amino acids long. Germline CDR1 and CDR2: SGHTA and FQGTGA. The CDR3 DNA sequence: TGTGCCAGCAGCCAGACCTTGCACACTGAAGCTTTCTTT. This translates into CASSQTLHTEAFF. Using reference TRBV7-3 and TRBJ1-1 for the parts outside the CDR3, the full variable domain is GAGVSQTPSNKVTEKGKYVELRCDPISGHTALYWYRQSLGQGPEFLIYFQGTGAADDSGLPNDRFFAVRPEGSVSTLKIQRTERGDSAVYLCASSQTLHTEAFFGQGTRLTVV.

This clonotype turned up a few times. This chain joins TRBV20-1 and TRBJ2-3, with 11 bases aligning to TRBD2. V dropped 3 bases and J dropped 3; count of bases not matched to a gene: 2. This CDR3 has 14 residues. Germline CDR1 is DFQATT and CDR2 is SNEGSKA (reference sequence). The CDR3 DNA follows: TGCAGTGCTAGGACTAGCGGGGTGACAGATACGCAGTATTTT. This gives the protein CSARTSGVTDTQYF.

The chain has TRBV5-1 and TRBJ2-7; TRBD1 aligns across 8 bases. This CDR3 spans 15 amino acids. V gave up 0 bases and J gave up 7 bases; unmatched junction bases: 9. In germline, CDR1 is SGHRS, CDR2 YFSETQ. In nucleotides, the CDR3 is TGCGCCAGCAGCTTGGCGCAGGGGGCAGTACGGGAGCAGTACTTC. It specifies CASSLAQGAVREQYF. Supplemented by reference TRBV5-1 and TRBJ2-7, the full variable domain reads KAGVTQTPRYLIKTRGQQVTLSCSPISGHRSVSWYQQTPGQGLQFLFEYFSETQRNKGNFPGRFSGRQFSNSRSEMNVSTLELGDSALYLCASSLAQGAVREQYFGPGTRLTVT.

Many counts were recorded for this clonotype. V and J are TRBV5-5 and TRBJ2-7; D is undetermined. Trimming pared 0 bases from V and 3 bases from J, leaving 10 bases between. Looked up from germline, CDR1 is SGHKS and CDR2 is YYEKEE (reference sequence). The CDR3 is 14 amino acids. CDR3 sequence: CASSLDWPLYEQYF. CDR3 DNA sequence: TGTGCCAGCAGCTTGGATTGGCCGCTCTACGAGCAGTACTTC.

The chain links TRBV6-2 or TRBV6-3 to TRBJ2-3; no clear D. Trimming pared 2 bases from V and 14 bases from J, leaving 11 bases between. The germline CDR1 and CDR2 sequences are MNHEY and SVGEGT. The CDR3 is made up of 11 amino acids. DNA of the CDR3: TGTGCCAGCAGTTACGGACCCATCGGGTATTTT. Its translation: CASSYGPIGYF.

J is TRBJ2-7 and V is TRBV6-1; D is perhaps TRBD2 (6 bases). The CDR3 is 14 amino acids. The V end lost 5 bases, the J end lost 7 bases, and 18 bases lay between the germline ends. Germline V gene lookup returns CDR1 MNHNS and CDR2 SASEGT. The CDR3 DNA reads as TGTGCCAGCAGTCCCGGGACTTTCTCCCGAGAGCAGTACTTC. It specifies CASSPGTFSREQYF.

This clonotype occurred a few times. The CDR3 coding sequence is TGTGCCAGCAGTGTAAGGGGCCCACATCTAGCGGGAGGTACAGATACGCAGTATTTT. Translation gives CASSVRGPHLAGGTDTQYF. This chain uses TRBV6-1 with TRBJ2-3, with TRBD2 identical over 11 bases. Germline-derived CDR1 and CDR2 are MNHNS and SASEGT. CDR3 length: 19 residues. J gave up 3 bases and V 4 bases, and 15 bases lay outside the gene matches.

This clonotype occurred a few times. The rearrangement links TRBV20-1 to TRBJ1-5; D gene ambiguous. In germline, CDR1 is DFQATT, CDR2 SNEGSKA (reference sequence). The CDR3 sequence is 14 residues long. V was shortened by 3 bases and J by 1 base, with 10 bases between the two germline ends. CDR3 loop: CSASWSQSNQPQHF. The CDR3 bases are TGCAGTGCTAGTTGGAGCCAAAGCAATCAGCCCCAGCATTTT.

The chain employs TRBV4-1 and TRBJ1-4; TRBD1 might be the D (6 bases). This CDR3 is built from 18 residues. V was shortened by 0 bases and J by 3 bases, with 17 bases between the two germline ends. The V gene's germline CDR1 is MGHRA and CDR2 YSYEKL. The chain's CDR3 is CASSQEVPGAKANEKLFF. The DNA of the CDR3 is TGCGCCAGCAGCCAAGAGGTCCCAGGGGCTAAGGCTAATGAAAAACTGTTTTTT.

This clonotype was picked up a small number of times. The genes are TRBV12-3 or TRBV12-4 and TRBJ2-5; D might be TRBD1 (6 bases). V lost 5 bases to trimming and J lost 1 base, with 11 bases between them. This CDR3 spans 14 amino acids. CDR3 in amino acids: CASSRTVPQETQYF. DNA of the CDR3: TGTGCCAGCAGTCGGACAGTACCCCAAGAGACCCAGTACTTC.

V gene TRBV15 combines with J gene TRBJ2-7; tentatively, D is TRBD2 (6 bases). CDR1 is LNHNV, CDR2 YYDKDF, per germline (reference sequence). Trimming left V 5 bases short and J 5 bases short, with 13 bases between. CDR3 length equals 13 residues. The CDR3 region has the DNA TGTGCCACCAGCGCGACTAGACTCGACGAGCAGTACTTC. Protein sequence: CATSATRLDEQYF.